The entry below gives a single T cell receptor (beta chain) sequence along with its context. This clonotype was observed a handful of times. Its target antigen remains unknown. The sample holds no much larger clone one base away, and base qualities are not on file. This sample is drawn from a study of T cell repertoires in cytomegalovirus infection (dated by TCRdb to the late 2010s). General notes on the study: Donor HLA type was relevant to the analysis, as public TCR beta signatures indicated carriage of CMV infection together with the matching HLA type.

The cysteine opens and the phenylalanine closes a CDR3 of 15 amino acids. Kept here is only the CDR3 DNA, which spans 45 bases and is read in frame from base 1. CDR1 and CDR2 are drawn from the germline V gene: SGHDT, YYEEEE. V lost 5 bases and J lost 5 bases; the stretch between them is 19 bases long. The listed sequencing device is Illumina HiSeq 1500. TCRdb reanalyzed the raw reads on its own, using fastp at Q25 for trimming and MiXCR for clone calling, and kept in-frame beta chains. Here each entry gathers all rows of one CDR3 protein and keeps the most common genes and DNA. Recorded for this sample are hundreds of thousands of distinct CDR3 sequences; about 11% of them occurred a single time. Roughly a tenth of the sample goes to the ten largest clones. What the research found in general, with its limitations: In both this cohort and an independent cohort of 300 to 450 donors, the cumulative frequency of public TCR beta family members distinguished carriers of CMV infection plus the relevant HLA type. The ex vivo response was dominated by HLA-C-restricted CMV-specific TCR beta clonotypes, and the single most frequent clonotype in two of eight donors was supplied by these HLA-C-restricted clonotypes.

The sample was PBMCs. The receptor was isolated from a human donor in good health (CMV status not recorded). Some clones in this sample may be carry-over from other donors' samples. Rearrangement joined TRBV5-6 to TRBJ1-1; TRBD1 is possibly the D segment (6 matching bases). The CDR3 has the sequence CASRPNPGGLTEAFF. In nucleotide form, the sequence is TGTGCCAGCAGACCGAACCCGGGGGGCTTAACTGAAGCTTTCTTT.